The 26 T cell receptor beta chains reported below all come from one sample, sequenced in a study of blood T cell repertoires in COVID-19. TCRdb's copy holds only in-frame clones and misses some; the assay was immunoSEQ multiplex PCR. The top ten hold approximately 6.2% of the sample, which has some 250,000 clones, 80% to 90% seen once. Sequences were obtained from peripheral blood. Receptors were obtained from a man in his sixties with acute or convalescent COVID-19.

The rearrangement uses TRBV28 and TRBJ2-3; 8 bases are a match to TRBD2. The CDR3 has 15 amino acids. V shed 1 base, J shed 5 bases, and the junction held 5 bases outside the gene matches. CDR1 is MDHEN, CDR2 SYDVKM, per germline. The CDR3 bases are TGTGCCAGCAGTTTATCGGGAGGGGTGATAGATACGCAGTATTTT. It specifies CASSLSGGVIDTQYF.

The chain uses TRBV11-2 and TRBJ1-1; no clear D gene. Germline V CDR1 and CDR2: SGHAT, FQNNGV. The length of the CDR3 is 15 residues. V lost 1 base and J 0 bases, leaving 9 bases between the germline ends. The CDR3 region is CASSLARHLNTEAFF. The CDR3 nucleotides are TGTGCCAGCAGCTTAGCCCGACACCTGAACACTGAAGCTTTCTTT. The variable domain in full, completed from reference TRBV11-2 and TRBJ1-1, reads EAGVAQSPRYKIIEKRQSVAFWCNPISGHATLYWYQQILGQGPKLLIQFQNNGVVDDSQLPKDRFSAERLKGVDSTLKIQPAKLEDSAVYLCASSLARHLNTEAFFGQGTRLTVV.

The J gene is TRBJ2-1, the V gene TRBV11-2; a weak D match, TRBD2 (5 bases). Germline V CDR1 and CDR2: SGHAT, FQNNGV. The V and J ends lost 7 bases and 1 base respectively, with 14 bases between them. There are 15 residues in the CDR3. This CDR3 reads CASTLERLSYNEQFF. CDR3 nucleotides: TGTGCCAGCACCCTGGAGCGGCTTTCCTACAATGAGCAGTTCTTC.

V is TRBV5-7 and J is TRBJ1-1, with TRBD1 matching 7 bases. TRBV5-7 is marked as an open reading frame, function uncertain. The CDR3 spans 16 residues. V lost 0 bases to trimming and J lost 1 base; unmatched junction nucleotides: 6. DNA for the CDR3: TGTGCCAGCAGCTTGGAGTGGACAGGTAAGAACACTGAAGCTTTCTTT. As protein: CASSLEWTGKNTEAFF.

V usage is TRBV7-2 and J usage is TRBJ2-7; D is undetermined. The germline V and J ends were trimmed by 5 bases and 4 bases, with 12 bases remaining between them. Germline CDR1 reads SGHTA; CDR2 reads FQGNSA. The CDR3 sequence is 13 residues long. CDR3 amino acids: CASSTTRVYEQYF. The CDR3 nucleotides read TGTGCCAGCAGCACGACTCGGGTATACGAGCAGTACTTC.

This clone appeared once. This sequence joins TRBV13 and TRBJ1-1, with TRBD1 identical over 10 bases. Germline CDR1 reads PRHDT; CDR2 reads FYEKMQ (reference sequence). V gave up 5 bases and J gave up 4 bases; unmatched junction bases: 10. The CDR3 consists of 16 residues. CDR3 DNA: TGTGCCAGCAGCATTAGGCGACAGGGGGCGCCCACTGAAGCTTTCTTT. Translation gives CASSIRRQGAPTEAFF.

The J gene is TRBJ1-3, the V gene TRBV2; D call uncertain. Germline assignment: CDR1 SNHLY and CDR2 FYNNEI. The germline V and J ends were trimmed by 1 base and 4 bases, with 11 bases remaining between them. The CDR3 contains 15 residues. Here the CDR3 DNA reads TGTGCCAGCAGTGAAGGGTTCCTCGAGGGAAACACCATATATTTT. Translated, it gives CASSEGFLEGNTIYF.

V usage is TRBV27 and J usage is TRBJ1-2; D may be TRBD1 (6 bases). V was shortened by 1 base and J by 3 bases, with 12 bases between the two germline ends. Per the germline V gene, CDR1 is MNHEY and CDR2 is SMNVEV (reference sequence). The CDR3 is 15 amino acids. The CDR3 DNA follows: TGTGCCAGCAGTTTATGGGGGCTAGGGGACTATGGCTACACCTTC. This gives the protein CASSLWGLGDYGYTF.

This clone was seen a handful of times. CDR3 sequence (DNA): TGTGCCAGCAGTTTATTTGCGGAAACCTATGGCTACACCTTC. This gives the protein CASSLFAETYGYTF. The J gene is TRBJ1-2, the V gene TRBV28, with D uncertain. CDR3 length equals 14 residues. Looked up from germline, CDR1 is MDHEN and CDR2 is SYDVKM. The V and J ends lost 1 base and 4 bases respectively, with 10 bases between them.

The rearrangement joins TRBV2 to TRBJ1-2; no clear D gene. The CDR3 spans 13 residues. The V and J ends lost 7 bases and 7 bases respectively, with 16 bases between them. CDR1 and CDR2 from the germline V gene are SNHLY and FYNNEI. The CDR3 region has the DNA TGTGCCAGCAAAGCGGACGTGAAGTTTGGCTACACCTTC. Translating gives CASKADVKFGYTF.

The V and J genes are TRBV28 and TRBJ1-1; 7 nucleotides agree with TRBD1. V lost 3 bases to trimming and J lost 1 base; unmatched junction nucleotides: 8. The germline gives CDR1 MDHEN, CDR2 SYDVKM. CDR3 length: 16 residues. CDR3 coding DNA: TGTGCCAGCAGTTTTGGACAGGCAGGAAGGAACACTGAAGCTTTCTTT. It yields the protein CASSFGQAGRNTEAFF. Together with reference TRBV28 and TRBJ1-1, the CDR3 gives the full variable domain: DVKVTQSSRYLVKRTGEKVFLECVQDMDHENMFWYRQDPGLGLRLIYFSYDVKMKEKGDIPEGYSVSREKKERFSLILESASTNQTSMYLCASSFGQAGRNTEAFFGQGTRLTVV.

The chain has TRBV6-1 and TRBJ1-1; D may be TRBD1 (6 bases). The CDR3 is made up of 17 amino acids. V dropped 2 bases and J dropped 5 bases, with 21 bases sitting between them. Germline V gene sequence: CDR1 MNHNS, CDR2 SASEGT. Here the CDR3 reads CASSEKGAGGLFTEAFF. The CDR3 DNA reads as TGTGCCAGCAGTGAAAAGGGCGCGGGGGGGCTGTTTACTGAAGCTTTCTTT.

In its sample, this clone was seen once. The CDR3 DNA sequence: TGTGCCAGCAGCTTTGGACAGGAGCATCAGCCCCAGCATTTT. Its translation: CASSFGQEHQPQHF. The chain uses TRBV7-2 and TRBJ1-5, with TRBD1 identical over 7 bases. The trim removed 3 bases at V and 5 bases at J, leaving 4 bases unmatched. Germline V lookup: CDR1 SGHTA, CDR2 FQGNSA. The CDR3 is made up of 14 amino acids.

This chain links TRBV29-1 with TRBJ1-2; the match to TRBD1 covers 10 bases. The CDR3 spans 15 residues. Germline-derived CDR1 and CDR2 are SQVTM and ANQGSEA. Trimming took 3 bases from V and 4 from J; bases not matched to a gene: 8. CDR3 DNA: TGCAGCGTTGAGTGGGGACAGGGGAATTCCTATGGCTACACCTTC. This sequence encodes CSVEWGQGNSYGYTF.

The CDR3 DNA is TGTGCCAGCAGTTCGGGACAGTCGCTTGGCTACACCTTC. The encoded protein is CASSSGQSLGYTF. The chain recombines TRBV28 with TRBJ1-2, with TRBD1 matching 7 bases. The CDR3 consists of 13 residues. Trimming removed 4 bases from V and 7 bases from J; junction bases left unmatched: 6. Germline V gene data show CDR1 as MDHEN and CDR2 as SYDVKM.

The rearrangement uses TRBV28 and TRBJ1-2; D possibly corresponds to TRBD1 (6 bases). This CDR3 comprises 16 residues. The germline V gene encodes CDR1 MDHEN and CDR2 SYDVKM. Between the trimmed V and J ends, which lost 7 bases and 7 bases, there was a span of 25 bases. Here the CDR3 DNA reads TGTGCCAGCACCCTAGTGGGGCCTACAGGGCTCGGTGGCTACACCTTC. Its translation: CASTLVGPTGLGGYTF.

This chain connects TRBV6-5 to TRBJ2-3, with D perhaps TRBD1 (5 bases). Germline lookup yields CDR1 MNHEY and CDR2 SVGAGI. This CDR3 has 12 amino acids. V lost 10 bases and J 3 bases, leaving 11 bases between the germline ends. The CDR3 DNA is TGTGCCACCAAGGCAGGGACAGATACGCAGTATTTT. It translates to CATKAGTDTQYF.

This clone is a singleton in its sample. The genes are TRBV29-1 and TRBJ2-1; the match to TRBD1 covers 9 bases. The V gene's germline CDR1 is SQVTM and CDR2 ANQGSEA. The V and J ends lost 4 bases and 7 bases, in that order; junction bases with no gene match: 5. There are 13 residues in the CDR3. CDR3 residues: CSVGTGVENEQFF. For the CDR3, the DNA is TGCAGCGTTGGGACAGGGGTAGAAAATGAGCAGTTCTTC.

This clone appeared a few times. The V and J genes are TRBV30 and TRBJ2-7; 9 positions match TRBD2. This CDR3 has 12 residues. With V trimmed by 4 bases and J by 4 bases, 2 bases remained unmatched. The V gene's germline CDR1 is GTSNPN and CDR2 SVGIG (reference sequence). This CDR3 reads CAWTSGNYEQYF. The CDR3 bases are TGTGCCTGGACTAGCGGGAATTACGAGCAGTACTTC.

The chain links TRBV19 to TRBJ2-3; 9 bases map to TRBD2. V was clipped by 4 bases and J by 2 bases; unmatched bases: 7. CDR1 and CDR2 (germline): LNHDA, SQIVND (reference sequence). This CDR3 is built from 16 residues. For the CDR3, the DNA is TGTGCCAGTAGTACAAGACTAGCGGTTGACACAGATACGCAGTATTTT. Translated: CASSTRLAVDTDTQYF.

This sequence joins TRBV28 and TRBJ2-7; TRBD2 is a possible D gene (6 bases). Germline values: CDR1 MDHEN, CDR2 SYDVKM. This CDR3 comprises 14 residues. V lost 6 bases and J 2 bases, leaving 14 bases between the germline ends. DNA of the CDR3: TGTGCCAGCAGGCTACTAGCAACGACCTACGAGCAGTACTTC. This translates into CASRLLATTYEQYF.

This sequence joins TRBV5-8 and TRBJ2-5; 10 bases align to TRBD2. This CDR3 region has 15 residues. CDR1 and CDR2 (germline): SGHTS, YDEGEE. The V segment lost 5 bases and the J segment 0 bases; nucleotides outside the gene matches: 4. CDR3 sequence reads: CASRFGLADQETQYF. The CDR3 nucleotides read TGTGCCAGCAGGTTCGGACTAGCGGACCAAGAGACCCAGTACTTC.

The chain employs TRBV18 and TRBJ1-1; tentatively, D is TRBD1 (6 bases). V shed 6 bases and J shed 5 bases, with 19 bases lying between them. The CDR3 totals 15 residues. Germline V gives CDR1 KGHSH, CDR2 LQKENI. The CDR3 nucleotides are TGTGCCAGCTCCCCCAGCGCTACCCAGGGGACTGAAGCTTTCTTT. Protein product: CASSPSATQGTEAFF. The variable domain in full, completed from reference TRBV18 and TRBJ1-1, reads NAGVMQNPRHLVRRRGQEARLRCSPMKGHSHVYWYRQLPEEGLKFMVYLQKENIIDESGMPKERFSAEFPKEGPSILRIQQVVRGDSAAYFCASSPSATQGTEAFFGQGTRLTVV.

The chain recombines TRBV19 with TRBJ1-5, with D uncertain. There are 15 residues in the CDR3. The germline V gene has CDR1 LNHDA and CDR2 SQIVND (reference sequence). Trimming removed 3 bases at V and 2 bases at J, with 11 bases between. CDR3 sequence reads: CASSMAGRGNQPQHF. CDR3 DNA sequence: TGTGCCAGTAGTATGGCGGGGAGGGGCAATCAGCCCCAGCATTTT.

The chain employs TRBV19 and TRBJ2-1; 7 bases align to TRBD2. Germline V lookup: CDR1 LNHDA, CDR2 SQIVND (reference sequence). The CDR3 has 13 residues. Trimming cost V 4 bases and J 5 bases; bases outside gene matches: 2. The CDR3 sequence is CASSRTSNNEQFF. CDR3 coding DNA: TGTGCCAGTAGTAGGACTAGTAACAATGAGCAGTTCTTC.

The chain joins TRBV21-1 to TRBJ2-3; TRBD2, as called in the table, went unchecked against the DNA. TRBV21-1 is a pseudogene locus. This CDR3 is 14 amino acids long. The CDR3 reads CASSKASSTDTQYF. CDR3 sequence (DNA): TGTGCCAGCAGCAAAGCTAGCAGCACAGATACGCAGTATTTT.